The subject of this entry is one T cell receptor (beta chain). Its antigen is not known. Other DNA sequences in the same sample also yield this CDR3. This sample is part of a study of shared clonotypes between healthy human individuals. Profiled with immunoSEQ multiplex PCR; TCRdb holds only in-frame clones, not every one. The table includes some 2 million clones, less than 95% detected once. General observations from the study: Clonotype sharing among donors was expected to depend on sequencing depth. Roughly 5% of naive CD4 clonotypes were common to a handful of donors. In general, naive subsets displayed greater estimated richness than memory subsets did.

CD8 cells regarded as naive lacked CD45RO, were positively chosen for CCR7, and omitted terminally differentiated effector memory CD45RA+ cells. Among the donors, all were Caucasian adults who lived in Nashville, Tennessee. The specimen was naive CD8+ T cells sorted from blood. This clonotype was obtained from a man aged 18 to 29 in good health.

DNA of the CDR3: TGTGCCAGCAGTTTAGAAGGGAATGAGCAGTTCTTC. It translates to CASSLEGNEQFF. This chain links TRBV27 with TRBJ2-1, with D hard to call. Germline V gene lookup returns CDR1 MNHEY and CDR2 SMNVEV (reference sequence). V was cut by 2 bases and J by 7 bases, with 6 bases left in between. The CDR3 runs 12 residues.